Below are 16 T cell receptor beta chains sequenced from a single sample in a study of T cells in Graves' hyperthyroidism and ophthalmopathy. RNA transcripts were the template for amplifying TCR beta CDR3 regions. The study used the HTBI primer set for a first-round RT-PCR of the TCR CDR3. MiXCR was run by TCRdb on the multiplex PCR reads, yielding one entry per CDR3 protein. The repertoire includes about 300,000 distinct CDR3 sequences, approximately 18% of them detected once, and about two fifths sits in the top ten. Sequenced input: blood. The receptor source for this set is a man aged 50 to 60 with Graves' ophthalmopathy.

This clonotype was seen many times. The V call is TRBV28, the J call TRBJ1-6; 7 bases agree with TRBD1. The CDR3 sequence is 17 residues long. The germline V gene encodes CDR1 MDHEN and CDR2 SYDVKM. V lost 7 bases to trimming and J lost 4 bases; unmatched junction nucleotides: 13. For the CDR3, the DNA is TGTGCCAGCACCCCTCCCCAGGGGGTGGGATATAATTCACCCCTCCACTTT. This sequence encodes CASTPPQGVGYNSPLHF.

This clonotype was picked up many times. The CDR3 DNA reads as TGTGCCAGCAGTGAATCGGCCTACAATCAGCCCCAGCATTTT. This translates into CASSESAYNQPQHF. The chain is built from TRBV6-1 and TRBJ1-5; D unresolved. Between the trimmed V and J ends, which lost 2 bases and 3 bases, there was a span of 8 bases. The germline CDR1 and CDR2 sequences are MNHNS and SASEGT. The CDR3 totals 14 residues.

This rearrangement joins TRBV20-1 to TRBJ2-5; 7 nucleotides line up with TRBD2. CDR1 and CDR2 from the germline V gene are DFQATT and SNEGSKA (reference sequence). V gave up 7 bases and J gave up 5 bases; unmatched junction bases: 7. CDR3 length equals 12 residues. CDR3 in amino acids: CSVHPGGETQYF. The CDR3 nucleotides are TGCAGTGTCCACCCGGGGGGTGAGACCCAGTACTTC.

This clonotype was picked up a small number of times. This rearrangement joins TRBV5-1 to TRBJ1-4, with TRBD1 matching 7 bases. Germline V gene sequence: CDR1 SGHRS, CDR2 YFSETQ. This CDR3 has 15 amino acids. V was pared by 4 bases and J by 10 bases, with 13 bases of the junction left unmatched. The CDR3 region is CASSLREGARGKLFF. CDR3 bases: TGCGCCAGCAGCCTCCGAGAGGGGGCGAGGGGAAAACTGTTTTTT.

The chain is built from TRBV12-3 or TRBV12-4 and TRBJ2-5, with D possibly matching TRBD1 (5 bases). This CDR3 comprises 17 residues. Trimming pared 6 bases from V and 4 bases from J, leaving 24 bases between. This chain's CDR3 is CASSQAKMGHIVETQYF. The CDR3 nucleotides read TGTGCCAGCAGCCAGGCTAAGATGGGGCATATTGTAGAGACCCAGTACTTC.

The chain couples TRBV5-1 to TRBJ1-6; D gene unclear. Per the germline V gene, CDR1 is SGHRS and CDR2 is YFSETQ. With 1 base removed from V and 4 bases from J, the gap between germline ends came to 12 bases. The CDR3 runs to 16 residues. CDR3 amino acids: CASSLLGRDYNSPLHF. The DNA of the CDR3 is TGCGCCAGCAGCTTGTTAGGACGGGATTATAATTCACCCCTCCACTTT.

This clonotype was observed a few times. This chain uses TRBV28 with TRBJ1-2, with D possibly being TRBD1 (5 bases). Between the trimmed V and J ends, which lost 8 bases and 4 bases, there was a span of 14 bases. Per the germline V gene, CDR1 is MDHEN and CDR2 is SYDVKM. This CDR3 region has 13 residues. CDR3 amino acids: CASLLGGGYGYTF. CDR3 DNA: TGTGCCAGCCTTCTGGGGGGGGGCTATGGCTACACCTTC.

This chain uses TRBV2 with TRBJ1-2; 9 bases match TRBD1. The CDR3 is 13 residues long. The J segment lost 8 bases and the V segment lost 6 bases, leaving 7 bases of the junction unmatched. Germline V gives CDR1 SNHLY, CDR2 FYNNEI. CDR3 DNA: TGTGCCAGCAGCCCCGACAGGGGGAGCGGCTACACCTTC. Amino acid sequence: CASSPDRGSGYTF.

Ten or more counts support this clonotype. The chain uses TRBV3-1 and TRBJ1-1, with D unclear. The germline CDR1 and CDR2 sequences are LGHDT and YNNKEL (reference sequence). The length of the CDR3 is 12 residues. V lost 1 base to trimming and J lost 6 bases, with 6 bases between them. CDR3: CASSQVTSEAFF. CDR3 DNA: TGTGCCAGCAGCCAAGTTACCTCTGAAGCTTTCTTT. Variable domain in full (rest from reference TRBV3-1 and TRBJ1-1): DTAVSQTPKYLVTQMGNDKSIKCEQNLGHDTMYWYKQDSKKFLKIMFSYNNKELIINETVPNRFSPKSPDKAHLNLHINSLELGDSAVYFCASSQVTSEAFFGQGTRLTVV.

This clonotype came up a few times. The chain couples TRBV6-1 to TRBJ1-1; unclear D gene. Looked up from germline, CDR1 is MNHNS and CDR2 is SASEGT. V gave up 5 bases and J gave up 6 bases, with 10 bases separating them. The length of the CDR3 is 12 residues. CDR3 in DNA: TGTGCCAGCAGTTGGGGTAGTGCTGAAGCTTTCTTT. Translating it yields CASSWGSAEAFF.

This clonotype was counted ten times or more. The CDR3 sequence is CASSLSAGVRSYEQYF. In DNA form, the CDR3 reads TGTGCCAGCAGCTTATCAGCGGGAGTACGGTCTTACGAGCAGTACTTC. The genes are TRBV7-9 and TRBJ2-7; 8 positions match TRBD2. Germline V gene sequence: CDR1 SEHNR, CDR2 FQNEAQ (reference sequence). With V trimmed by 2 bases and J by 4 bases, 10 bases remained unmatched. The CDR3 totals 16 residues. The full variable domain, its missing parts supplied by reference TRBV7-9 and TRBJ2-7, is DTGVSQNPRHKITKRGQNVTFRCDPISEHNRLYWYRQTLGQGPEFLTYFQNEAQLEKSRLLSDRFSAERPKGSFSTLEIQRTEQGDSAMYLCASSLSAGVRSYEQYFGPGTRLTVT.

CDR3 sequence reads: CATSDFGLAGETQYF. The CDR3 nucleotides read TGTGCCACCAGTGATTTCGGGCTAGCGGGAGAGACCCAGTACTTC. The V gene is TRBV24-1, the J gene TRBJ2-5, with 8 bases lining up with TRBD2. This CDR3 contains 15 residues. CDR1 is KGHDR and CDR2 is SFDVKD in the germline V gene. J lost 4 bases, V lost 1 base, and 4 bases had no gene match.

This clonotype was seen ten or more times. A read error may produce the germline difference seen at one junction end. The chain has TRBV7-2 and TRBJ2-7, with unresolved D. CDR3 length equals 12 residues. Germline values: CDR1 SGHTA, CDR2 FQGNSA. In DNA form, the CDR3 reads TGTGCCAGCAGCTTAGCGGAGTACGAACAGTACTTC. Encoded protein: CASSLAEYEQYF.

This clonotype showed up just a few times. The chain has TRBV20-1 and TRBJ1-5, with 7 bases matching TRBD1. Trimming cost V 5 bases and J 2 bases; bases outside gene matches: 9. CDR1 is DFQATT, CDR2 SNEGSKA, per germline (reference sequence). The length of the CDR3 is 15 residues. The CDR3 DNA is TGCAGTGCTCCACTTACAGGGGCGGGCAATCAGCCCCAGCATTTT. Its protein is CSAPLTGAGNQPQHF.

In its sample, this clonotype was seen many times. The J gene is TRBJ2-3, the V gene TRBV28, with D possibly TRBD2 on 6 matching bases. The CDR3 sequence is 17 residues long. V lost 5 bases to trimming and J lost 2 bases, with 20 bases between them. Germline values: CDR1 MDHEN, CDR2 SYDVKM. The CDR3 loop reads CASSPWDREKDTDTQYF. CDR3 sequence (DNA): TGTGCCAGCAGTCCATGGGATCGGGAGAAGGACACAGATACGCAGTATTTT. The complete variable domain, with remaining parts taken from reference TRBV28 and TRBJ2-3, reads DVKVTQSSRYLVKRTGEKVFLECVQDMDHENMFWYRQDPGLGLRLIYFSYDVKMKEKGDIPEGYSVSREKKERFSLILESASTNQTSMYLCASSPWDREKDTDTQYFGPGTRLTVL.

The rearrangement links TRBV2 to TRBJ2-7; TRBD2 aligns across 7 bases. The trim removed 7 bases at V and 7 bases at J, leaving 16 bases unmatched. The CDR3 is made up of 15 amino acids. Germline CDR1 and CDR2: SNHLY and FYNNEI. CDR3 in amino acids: CASTPLAGVGNEQYF. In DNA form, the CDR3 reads TGTGCCAGCACCCCCCTCGCGGGAGTCGGCAATGAGCAGTACTTC. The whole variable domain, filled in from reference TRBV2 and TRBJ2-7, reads EPEVTQTPSHQVTQMGQEVILRCVPISNHLYFYWYRQILGQKVEFLVSFYNNEISEKSEIFDDQFSVERPDGSNFTLKIRSTKLEDSAMYFCASTPLAGVGNEQYFGPGTRLTVT.